This T cell receptor (beta chain) was sequenced in a study of Graves' ophthalmopathy and Graves' hyperthyroidism. This CDR3 contains 14 residues. Germline V gene data show CDR1 as SGHVS and CDR2 as FNYEAQ. The V segment lost 3 bases and the J segment 3 bases; nucleotides outside the gene matches: 5. Researchers took RNA transcripts and amplified TCR beta CDR3 regions from them. The workflow started with a first-round RT-PCR run with HTBI primers and then moved on to a second-round multiplex PCR. MiXCR, run by TCRdb on the multiplex PCR reads, gives a single entry per CDR3 protein. The table records about 660,000 distinct CDR3 sequences, about 38% of them present only once.

The chain combines TRBV7-6 with TRBJ2-7; 7 positions agree with TRBD1. Sequencing was carried out using peripheral blood. This clonotype originated in an adult man with Graves' ophthalmopathy. CDR3 sequence: CASSFTGQSYEQYF. As DNA, the CDR3 is TGTGCCAGCAGCTTCACGGGACAGAGCTACGAGCAGTACTTC.